This T cell receptor (beta chain) was recovered during a study of T cells after yellow fever vaccination. TCRdb re-analysed the 5' RACE reads in MiXCR, keeping a single row per CDR3 protein. The table has 300,000 to 400,000 distinct CDR3 sequences, approximately 13% seen once. Findings and limits, study-wide: Reappearance after the booster was seen for most primary-vaccination clones, at roughly 96% CD4 and 70% to 90% CD8.

The V gene's germline CDR1 is SGHRS and CDR2 YFSETQ. The CDR3 loop spans 14 amino acids. Between the trimmed V and J ends, which lost 3 bases and 3 bases, there was a span of 12 bases. A note on this clonotype: Its antigen is not known.

The clonotype originates from a man aged 18 to 30 who received the YFV17D yellow fever vaccine. The rearrangement uses TRBV5-1 and TRBJ2-5; tentative D call: TRBD2 (6 bases). Sequences were derived from CD4+ T cells sorted from PBMCs, sampled 15 days after the yellow fever booster vaccination. The CDR3: CASSYSGGEETQYF. CDR3 sequence (DNA): TGCGCCAGCAGCTACTCAGGCGGGGAAGAGACCCAGTACTTC.